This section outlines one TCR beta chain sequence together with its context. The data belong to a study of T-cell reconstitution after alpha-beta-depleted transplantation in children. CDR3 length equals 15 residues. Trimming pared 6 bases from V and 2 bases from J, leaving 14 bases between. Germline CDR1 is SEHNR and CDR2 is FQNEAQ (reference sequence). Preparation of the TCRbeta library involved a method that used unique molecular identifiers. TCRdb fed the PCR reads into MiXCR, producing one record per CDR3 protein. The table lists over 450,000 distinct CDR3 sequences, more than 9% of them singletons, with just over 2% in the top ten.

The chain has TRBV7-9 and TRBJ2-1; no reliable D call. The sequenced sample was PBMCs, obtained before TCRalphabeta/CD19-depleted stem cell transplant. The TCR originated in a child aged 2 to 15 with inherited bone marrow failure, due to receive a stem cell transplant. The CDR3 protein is CASRENLLTYNEQFF. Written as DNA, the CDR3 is TGTGCCAGCAGGGAGAACCTTCTAACCTACAATGAGCAGTTCTTC.